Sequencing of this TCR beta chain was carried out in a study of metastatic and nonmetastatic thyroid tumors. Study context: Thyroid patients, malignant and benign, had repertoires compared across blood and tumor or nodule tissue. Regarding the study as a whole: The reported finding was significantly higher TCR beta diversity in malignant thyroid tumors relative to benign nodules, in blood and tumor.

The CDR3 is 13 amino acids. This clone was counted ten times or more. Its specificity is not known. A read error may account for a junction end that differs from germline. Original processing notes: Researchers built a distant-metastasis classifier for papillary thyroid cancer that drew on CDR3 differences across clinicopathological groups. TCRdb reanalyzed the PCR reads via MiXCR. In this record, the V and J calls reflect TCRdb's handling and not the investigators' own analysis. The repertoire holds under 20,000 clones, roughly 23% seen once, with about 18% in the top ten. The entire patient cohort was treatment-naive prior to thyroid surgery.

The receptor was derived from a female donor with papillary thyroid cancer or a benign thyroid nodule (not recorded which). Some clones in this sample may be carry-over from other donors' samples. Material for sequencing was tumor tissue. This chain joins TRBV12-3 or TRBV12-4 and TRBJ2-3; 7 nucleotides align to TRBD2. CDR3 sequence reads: CASSGLDTDAQYF. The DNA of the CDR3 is TGTGCCAGCAGTGGACTAGACACAGATGCGCAGTATTTT.